This T cell receptor (beta chain) came from a study of T cells after yellow fever vaccination. As for the study in general: With SMART-Seq v4 Ultra Low Input, the fractions containing low cell numbers were prepared.

Universal primer sites and UMIs were introduced during 5'RACE template-switching synthesis of TCR cDNA. In TCRdb, the 5' RACE reads were re-called with MiXCR into one record per CDR3 protein. This sample carries about 550,000 distinct CDR3 sequences, over 15% of them seen once, and the ten largest clones take around an eighth. General study findings and limits: The booster saw the reappearance of most primary-vaccination clones (around 95% CD4, 88% CD8). Researchers noted that a small share of clonotypes showed up in both CD4 and CD8 compartments.

This clonotype appeared a few times. As yet, its antigen is unknown. The ends lost 5 bases at V and 3 bases at J; junction bases unmatched: 6. CDR3 length: 14 residues. Germline assignment: CDR1 DFQATT and CDR2 SNEGSKA (reference sequence). The clonotype comes from a man aged 25-45 years who received the YFV17D yellow fever vaccine. The rearrangement joins TRBV20-1 to TRBJ2-1, with TRBD2 matching 8 bases. Sequencing used PBMCs, obtained 15 days after the yellow fever booster vaccination. The CDR3 DNA reads as TGCAGTGCTCTAAGCGGGAGAAACTACAATGAGCAGTTCTTC. Translation: CSALSGRNYNEQFF.